This TCR beta chain was retrieved from a study of blood T cell repertoires in COVID-19. Study-wide context: Specimens from acute and convalescent COVID-19 originated in the United States, Italy and Spain. Sample material is recorded as cDNA or gDNA derived from T cells, B-cell-depleted T cells, or PBMCs.

Authors' analysis steps: Researchers report that nucleated cell counts were estimated from reference gene primer amplification. The data were produced by immunoSEQ multiplex PCR, yet TCRdb's version contains in-frame clones alone and is incomplete. V and J calls and clone size are as listed in that table; D and trimming were resolved from the DNA. Of some 270,000 clones in the sample, 65% to 85% are singletons; the top ten hold 1.5%. The CDR3 totals 14 residues. The V segment lost 5 bases and the J segment 7 bases; nucleotides outside the gene matches: 7. Per germline, CDR1 SGHTA and CDR2 FQGNSA. V usage is TRBV7-2 and J usage is TRBJ2-7; 11 positions agree with TRBD1. This receptor was identified in a woman in her thirties or forties who had recovered from COVID-19. The sequenced material came from peripheral blood. Here the CDR3 DNA reads TGTGCCAGCAGCACGGACAGGGGGCGACGGGAGCAGTACTTC. Amino acid sequence: CASSTDRGRREQYF.